This T cell receptor (beta chain) was recovered during a study of cytomegalovirus exposure and HLA in healthy donors. For the study at large: Of approximately 400 genotyped donors, approximately 84% clustered with self-reported Caucasian donors. Study findings and constraints: Rarity held for most TCR sequences, but there were some public TCRs that occurred in many donors.

The primer mix had 60 Vbeta and 13 Jbeta primers. Repertoires were generated with immunoSEQ multiplex PCR, while TCRdb's copy carries only in-frame clones and drops some. The sample records roughly 100,000 clones, around 10% being singletons. Concerning this clone: Its antigen remains unknown.

V gave up 5 bases and J gave up 5 bases; unmatched junction bases: 7. CDR1 is SGHVS and CDR2 is FNYEAQ in the germline V gene. The CDR3 loop spans 14 amino acids. The J gene is TRBJ2-7, the V gene TRBV7-6, with 9 bases aligning to TRBD2. Sequenced input: PBMCs. The receptor's source is a middle-aged man in good health and CMV-seropositive. The CDR3 DNA is TGTGCCAGCAGCCCCCTAGCGGGACTCGACGAGCAGTACTTC. It is translated as CASSPLAGLDEQYF.